This T cell receptor (gamma chain) was obtained from a study of Vδ1+ human thymocytes. Sorted Vdelta1+ thymocytes were roughly 96% to 99.6% pure. Study conclusions and caveats: Unlike peripheral blood Vdelta1+ controls, thymic delta-chain sequences included approximately 20% Vdelta2 and few Vdelta3. Thymic TRG and TRD repertoires appeared highly polyclonal.

The template was reverse-transcribed extracted RNA. Multiplex PCR used pooled V-gene forward primers and a constant-region reverse primer to amplify CDR3s. TCRdb called clones from the multiplex PCR reads again using CATT. The sample records 30,000 to 45,000 gamma-chain clones, around 21% being singletons. Worth noting for this clone: Its target is not known.

J lost 3 bases, V lost 2 bases, and 4 bases had no gene match. The CDR3 runs 13 residues. Per the germline V gene, CDR1 is EGSTGY and CDR2 is YDSYTSSV. The clonotype was recovered from a girl under two years old who had congenital heart surgery. The gene calls are TRGV4 and TRGJ1 or TRGJ2. What was sequenced was Vdelta1+ gamma-delta thymocytes from the thymus. The subset: FACS-sorted CD3+ TCRalphabeta- TCRVdelta1+ TCRVdelta2- thymocytes. CDR3 in amino acids: CATWDDAYYKKLF. The CDR3 nucleotides are TGTGCCACCTGGGATGATGCTTATTATAAGAAACTCTTT.